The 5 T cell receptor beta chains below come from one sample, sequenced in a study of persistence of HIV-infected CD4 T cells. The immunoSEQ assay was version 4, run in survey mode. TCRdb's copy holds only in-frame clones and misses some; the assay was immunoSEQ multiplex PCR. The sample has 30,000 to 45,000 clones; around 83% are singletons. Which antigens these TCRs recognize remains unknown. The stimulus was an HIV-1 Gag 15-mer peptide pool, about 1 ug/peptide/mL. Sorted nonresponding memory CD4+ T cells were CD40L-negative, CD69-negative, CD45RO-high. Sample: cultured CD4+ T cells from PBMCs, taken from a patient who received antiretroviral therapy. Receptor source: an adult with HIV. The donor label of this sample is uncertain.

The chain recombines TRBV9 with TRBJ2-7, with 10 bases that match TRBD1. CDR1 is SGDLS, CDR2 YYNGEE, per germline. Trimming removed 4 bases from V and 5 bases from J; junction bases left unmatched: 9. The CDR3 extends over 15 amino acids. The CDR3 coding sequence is TGTGCCAGCAGCCCCCGGGACAGGGGCATCCACGAGCAGTACTTC. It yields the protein CASSPRDRGIHEQYF.

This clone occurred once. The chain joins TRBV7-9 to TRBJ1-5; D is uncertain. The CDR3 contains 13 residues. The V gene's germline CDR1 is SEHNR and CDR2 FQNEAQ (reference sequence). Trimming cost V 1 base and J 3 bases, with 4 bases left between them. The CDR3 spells CASSLEINQPQHF. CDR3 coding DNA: TGTGCCAGCAGCTTAGAAATCAATCAGCCCCAGCATTTT. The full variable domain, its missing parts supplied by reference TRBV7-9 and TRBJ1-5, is DTGVSQNPRHKITKRGQNVTFRCDPISEHNRLYWYRQTLGQGPEFLTYFQNEAQLEKSRLLSDRFSAERPKGSFSTLEIQRTEQGDSAMYLCASSLEINQPQHFGDGTRLSIL.

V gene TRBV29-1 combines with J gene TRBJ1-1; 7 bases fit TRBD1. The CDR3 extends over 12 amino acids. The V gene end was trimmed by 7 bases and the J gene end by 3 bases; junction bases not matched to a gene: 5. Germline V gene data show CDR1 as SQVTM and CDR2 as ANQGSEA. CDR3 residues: CSETTGHTEAFF. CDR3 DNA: TGCAGCGAGACGACAGGGCACACTGAAGCTTTCTTT.

In DNA, the CDR3 is TGTGCCAGCAGTCCCCAAAGCGGGGGCACGCAGTATTTT. Encoded protein: CASSPQSGGTQYF. The J gene is TRBJ2-3, the V gene TRBV12-3 or TRBV12-4; 8 bases are a match to TRBD2. The V and J ends lost 5 bases and 9 bases, in that order; junction bases with no gene match: 7. The CDR3 runs 13 residues.

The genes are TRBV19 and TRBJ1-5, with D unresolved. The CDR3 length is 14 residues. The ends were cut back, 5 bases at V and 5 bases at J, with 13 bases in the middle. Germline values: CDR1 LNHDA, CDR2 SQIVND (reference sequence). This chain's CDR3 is CASSWPEVYQPQHF. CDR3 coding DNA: TGTGCCAGTAGTTGGCCAGAGGTGTATCAGCCCCAGCATTTT.